One T cell receptor beta chain is described in this entry. As yet, its antigen is unknown. The entry originates in a study of Ad26.COV2.S vaccination and SARS-CoV-2 variants. Sample treatment: over 15 received Ad26.COV2.S at low or high dose, single or two shots; roughly five received placebo; per-sample allocation not given. Material that was analyzed had been drawn on day 63 after the first vaccine or placebo injection. Donation was by an adult aged 18-55 years who was in Boston. Wuhan-strain SARS-CoV-2 spike was expressed by the Ad26 vector that made up the vaccine. Overall study findings and caveats: It was found that vaccine and placebo recipients had similar non-spike TCR breadth.

Clones were sequenced by immunoSEQ multiplex PCR, and TCRdb holds only the in-frame ones, with some missing. Here the sample spans about 330,000 clones, roughly 90% being singletons. The specimen comprised peripheral blood, sampled in a trial of Ad26.COV2.S vaccine versus placebo. This receptor was identified in a person aged 18-60 years who received the Ad26.COV2.S COVID-19 vaccine or a placebo.

The DNA for the CDR3 is TGCGCCAGCAGCCTCCACGGGACCCTCAGCACAGATACGCAGTATTTT. Its protein is CASSLHGTLSTDTQYF. J is TRBJ2-3 and V is TRBV4-3, with D perhaps being TRBD1 or TRBD2 (5 bases each). CDR1 and CDR2 (germline): LGHNA, YSLEER. The CDR3 has 16 residues. V was trimmed by 4 bases and J by 0 bases, leaving 14 bases between them.